The 20 T cell receptor beta chains presented below share a single source sample, sequenced in a study of cytomegalovirus exposure and HLA in healthy donors. The PCR had 60 Vbeta and 13 Jbeta primers. Measured with immunoSEQ multiplex PCR; TCRdb has only the in-frame clones, and not every one. The sample records 200,000 to 250,000 clones, over 65% being singletons. The sequencing sample was made of PBMCs. The receptors come from a man between 18 and 29 years old in good health and CMV-seronegative.

This clone was recorded a few times. The J gene is TRBJ2-7, the V gene TRBV7-9; 8 bases agree with TRBD1. CDR1 is SEHNR and CDR2 is FQNEAQ in the germline V gene (reference sequence). The CDR3 totals 16 residues. The V gene end was trimmed by 6 bases and the J gene end by 5 bases; junction bases not matched to a gene: 15. The CDR3 spells CASSTPRTGNPHEQYF. DNA for the CDR3: TGTGCCAGCAGTACCCCCCGGACAGGGAACCCCCACGAGCAGTACTTC.

The rearrangement links TRBV6-1 to TRBJ1-5; D is unresolved. From germline, CDR1 is MNHNS and CDR2 SASEGT. CDR3 size: 15 residues. The germline V and J ends were trimmed by 3 bases and 0 bases, with 9 bases remaining between them. CDR3 sequence: CASSDSIPSNQPQHF. The CDR3 nucleotides read TGTGCCAGCAGTGATTCCATCCCTAGCAATCAGCCCCAGCATTTT.

The rearrangement joins TRBV30 to TRBJ2-7, with TRBD2 matching 10 bases. CDR1 and CDR2 (germline): GTSNPN, SVGIG (reference sequence). The CDR3 runs 13 residues. With 6 bases clipped from V and 0 bases from J, the junction kept 2 bases outside the gene matches. The CDR3: CACGLAASYEQYF. DNA of the CDR3: TGTGCCTGCGGACTAGCGGCCTCCTACGAGCAGTACTTC.

This clone appeared a few times. V gene TRBV10-3 combines with J gene TRBJ1-2; unclear D gene. Trimming left V 7 bases short and J 6 bases short, with 18 bases between. This CDR3 is 14 amino acids long. Germline V gene lookup returns CDR1 ENHRY and CDR2 SYGVKD. CDR3 region: CAIKISRGEDGYTF. The DNA for the CDR3 is TGTGCCATCAAGATTTCCCGGGGTGAGGATGGCTACACCTTC.

The chain employs TRBV2 and TRBJ2-5; no clear D gene. The CDR3 has 12 residues. The V gene lost 8 bases and the J gene lost 5 bases, with 12 bases spanning the gap. Germline V CDR1 and CDR2: SNHLY, FYNNEI. The CDR3 nucleotides read TGTGCCAGCCGGGTTTTATGGGAGACCCAGTACTTC. It yields the protein CASRVLWETQYF. Full variable domain (rest looked up from reference TRBV2 and TRBJ2-5): EPEVTQTPSHQVTQMGQEVILRCVPISNHLYFYWYRQILGQKVEFLVSFYNNEISEKSEIFDDQFSVERPDGSNFTLKIRSTKLEDSAMYFCASRVLWETQYFGPGTRLLVL.

The rearrangement uses TRBV27 and TRBJ1-2; 9 bases fit TRBD1. Germline V gene lookup returns CDR1 MNHEY and CDR2 SMNVEV (reference sequence). This CDR3 has 15 residues. V shed 0 bases, J shed 4 bases, and the junction held 3 bases outside the gene matches. CDR3 sequence (DNA): TGTGCCAGCAGTTTATCGGGGACAGGGATCTATGGCTACACCTTC. It is translated as CASSLSGTGIYGYTF.

The gene calls are TRBV5-6 and TRBJ2-1, with D unresolved. The germline V gene has CDR1 SGHDT and CDR2 YYEEEE. V shed 0 bases and J shed 3 bases, with 4 bases lying between them. CDR3 length: 13 residues. The CDR3 here is CASSLAVYNEQFF. CDR3 coding DNA: TGTGCCAGCAGCTTGGCGGTCTACAATGAGCAGTTCTTC.

The chain carries TRBV19 and TRBJ1-3; perhaps TRBD1 as D (5 bases). There are 13 residues in the CDR3. Trimming took 10 bases from V and 3 from J, leaving 13 bases between them. Germline values: CDR1 LNHDA, CDR2 SQIVND (reference sequence). CDR3 in amino acids: CAISGLGGNTIYF. DNA of the CDR3: TGTGCCATCTCAGGGCTTGGTGGAAACACCATATATTTT.

The chain is built from TRBV7-8 and TRBJ1-1; D gene uncertain. The V gene lost 4 bases and the J gene lost 4 bases, with 7 bases spanning the gap. The CDR3 sequence is 12 residues long. CDR1 SGHVS and CDR2 FQNEAQ come from the germline V gene. The CDR3 region is CASSSVITEAFF. The CDR3 nucleotides read TGTGCCAGCAGCTCGGTGATCACTGAAGCTTTCTTT. Full variable domain (remainder filled in from reference TRBV7-8 and TRBJ1-1): GAGVSQSPRYKVAKRGQDVALRCDPISGHVSLFWYQQALGQGPEFLTYFQNEAQLDKSGLPSDRFFAERPEGSVSTLKIQRTQQEDSAVYLCASSSVITEAFFGQGTRLTVV.

The J gene is TRBJ2-1, the V gene TRBV15; D perhaps matches TRBD1 (5 bases). The CDR3 loop spans 13 amino acids. Trimming pared 3 bases from V and 4 bases from J, leaving 7 bases between. Germline V gene data show CDR1 as LNHNV and CDR2 as YYDKDF (reference sequence). The chain's CDR3 is CATSRGPYNEQFF. For the CDR3, the DNA is TGTGCCACCAGCAGGGGGCCGTACAATGAGCAGTTCTTC. Full variable domain (missing parts from reference TRBV15 and TRBJ2-1): DAMVIQNPRYQVTQFGKPVTLSCSQTLNHNVMYWYQQKSSQAPKLLFHYYDKDFNNEADTPDNFQSRRPNTSFCFLDIRSPGLGDTAMYLCATSRGPYNEQFFGPGTRLTVL.

This chain links TRBV14 with TRBJ2-1; D is possibly TRBD1 (7 bases). V lost 0 bases to trimming and J lost 1 base, with 10 bases between them. Germline V gives CDR1 SGHDN, CDR2 FVKESK. This CDR3 has 16 residues. CDR3 in DNA: TGTGCCAGCAGCCAAGAGGCAGGGGGGTCCTACAATGAGCAGTTCTTC. Its protein product is CASSQEAGGSYNEQFF.

This clone was picked up one time. The rearrangement joins TRBV15 to TRBJ2-3; 7 bases are a match to TRBD1. V gave up 3 bases and J gave up 1 base; unmatched junction bases: 10. Germline V gene sequence: CDR1 LNHNV, CDR2 YYDKDF (reference sequence). CDR3 length: 17 amino acids. CDR3 DNA sequence: TGTGCCACCAGCAGTACAACCGGGACAGTTCGCACAGATACGCAGTATTTT. Protein: CATSSTTGTVRTDTQYF.

The V and J genes are TRBV9 and TRBJ2-1, with a weak D call TRBD2 (5 bases). The CDR3 has 16 amino acids. Germline V CDR1 and CDR2: SGDLS, YYNGEE. V lost 2 bases and J lost 5, with 17 bases in between. CDR3: CASSVSLVPTHNEQFF. CDR3 coding DNA: TGTGCCAGCAGCGTTTCACTAGTCCCCACCCACAATGAGCAGTTCTTC.

This clone appeared a single time. The V call is TRBV6-1, the J call TRBJ1-6; a weak D match, TRBD1 (5 bases). The V gene's germline CDR1 is MNHNS and CDR2 SASEGT. The CDR3 runs to 16 residues. The germline V and J ends were trimmed by 6 bases and 6 bases, with 18 bases remaining between them. The chain's CDR3 is CASSEKTGSRNSPLHF. For the CDR3, the DNA is TGTGCCAGCAGCGAAAAAACAGGCTCTCGTAATTCACCCCTCCACTTT.

Comments on this clone: The CDR3 carries no conserved terminal phenylalanine or tryptophan, so it likely arises from a read error. This chain connects TRBV28 to TRBJ2-4, with 11 bases fitting TRBD1. CDR3 length equals 15 residues. The ends lost 6 bases at V and 10 bases at J; junction bases unmatched: 11. Looked up from germline, CDR1 is MDHEN and CDR2 is SYDVKM. The CDR3: CASRSGTGGTEIQYL. The DNA of the CDR3 is TGTGCCAGCAGATCCGGGACAGGGGGTACTGAAATTCAGTACCTC.

The chain links TRBV10-3 to TRBJ2-7; weak D call: TRBD1 (6 bases). The CDR3 totals 14 residues. Germline loops: CDR1 ENHRY, CDR2 SYGVKD. V was pared by 6 bases and J by 1 base, with 13 bases between. CDR3 sequence (DNA): TGTGCCATCAGATCGGGGACACAATCCTACGAGCAGTACTTC. Translation: CAIRSGTQSYEQYF.

The chain joins TRBV6-1 to TRBJ1-1, with 9 bases identical to TRBD1. Trimming took 8 bases from V and 5 from J; bases not matched to a gene: 12. CDR1 and CDR2 from the germline V gene are MNHNS and SASEGT. This CDR3 comprises 15 residues. The CDR3 region is CASPTTGGRETEAFF. For the CDR3, the DNA is TGTGCCAGCCCGACGACAGGGGGGAGGGAAACTGAAGCTTTCTTT.

The chain combines TRBV9 with TRBJ2-5; 7 bases agree with TRBD2. The J call may not be correct, given that the DNA end is closer to TRBJ2-7. Germline lookup yields CDR1 SGDLS and CDR2 YYNGEE. The CDR3 totals 15 residues. The CDR3 DNA follows: TGTGCCAGCAGCCGGCGGGCGGGAGCCCCCTACGAGCAGTACTTC. This translates into CASSRRAGAPYEQYF.

This clone showed up just once. CDR3 DNA sequence: TGCGCCAGCAGCGTAGCGGGAGGCCCTTACAATGAGCAGTTCTTC. Translation: CASSVAGGPYNEQFF. This chain connects TRBV5-1 to TRBJ2-1, with 10 bases aligning to TRBD2. V lost 4 bases to trimming and J lost 4 bases; unmatched junction nucleotides: 5. Germline CDR1 reads SGHRS; CDR2 reads YFSETQ. This CDR3 is built from 15 residues. Full variable domain (missing parts from reference TRBV5-1 and TRBJ2-1): KAGVTQTPRYLIKTRGQQVTLSCSPISGHRSVSWYQQTPGQGLQFLFEYFSETQRNKGNFPGRFSGRQFSNSRSEMNVSTLELGDSALYLCASSVAGGPYNEQFFGPGTRLTVL.

On this clone: An end of the junction differs from the germline gene, which may be a read error. CDR3 sequence (DNA): TGTGCTAGCAGCTTAGGAGTGGGAGCCGACAATGAGCAGTTCTTC. Amino acid sequence: CASSLGVGADNEQFF. The J gene is TRBJ2-1, the V gene TRBV7-7; possibly TRBD2 for D (5 bases). The length of the CDR3 is 15 residues. Germline V gene data show CDR1 as SSHAT and CDR2 as FNYEAQ (reference sequence).